This T cell receptor (beta chain) comes out of a study of T cell repertoires in cytomegalovirus infection. In germline, CDR1 is SGHVS, CDR2 FQNEAQ. Germline trimming cut 4 bases from V and 6 bases from J; bases unmatched to any gene: 11. The CDR3 loop spans 15 amino acids. In its sample, this clonotype was seen many times. Its antigen is as yet unknown. TCRdb re-analysed the reads in MiXCR, keeping a single row per CDR3 protein. Of approximately 150,000 distinct CDR3 sequences listed, 17% are singletons. Study-wide results and limits: Dominating the ex vivo response were TCR beta clonotypes that were CMV-specific and HLA-C-restricted.

V usage is TRBV7-8 and J usage is TRBJ2-7; 8 nucleotides line up with TRBD1. The TCR sequence derives from a human donor in good health (CMV status not recorded). Some clones in this sample may be carry-over from other donors' samples. The sequencing input was CD8+ T cells from PBMCs. The CDR3 nucleotides are TGTGCCAGCAGCTCTCCGCAGGGGGCGGGTCGCGAGCAGTACTTC. This sequence encodes CASSSPQGAGREQYF.